The 17 T cell receptor beta chains below come from one sample, sequenced in a study of OX40 agonist ivuxolimab in advanced cancers. Data came from immunoSEQ multiplex PCR; TCRdb stores just in-frame clones and leaves some out. The profile shows some 100,000 clones, approximately 80% of them singletons. Material: CD4+ or CD8+ T cells sorted from blood, obtained in a trial of the OX40 agonist ivuxolimab. The receptors originated from an adult with an advanced solid tumor such as melanoma, head and neck, liver or kidney cancer.

The gene calls are TRBV4-3 and TRBJ2-7; 9 bases are shared with TRBD1. CDR3 size: 13 residues. Trimming at V came to 4 bases and at J to 4 bases, leaving 2 bases not matched to a gene. Germline V gene sequence: CDR1 LGHNA, CDR2 YSLEER. CDR3 coding DNA: TGCGCCAGCAGCCGCGGACAGGGGTACGAGCAGTACTTC. Its translation: CASSRGQGYEQYF.

The J gene is TRBJ1-3, the V gene TRBV29-1, with D tentatively TRBD1 (6 bases). Germline V gene data show CDR1 as SQVTM and CDR2 as ANQGSEA. The CDR3 totals 13 residues. The ends were cut back, 8 bases at V and 0 bases at J, with 11 bases in the middle. CDR3 region: CSIQGFSGNTIYF. The CDR3, as DNA: TGCAGCATACAGGGTTTCTCTGGAAACACCATATATTTT.

The genes are TRBV5-1 and TRBJ1-3; no reliable D call. The germline V and J ends were trimmed by 5 bases and 0 bases, with 6 bases remaining between them. CDR3 length equals 13 residues. Germline V CDR1 and CDR2: SGHRS, YFSETQ. CDR3 amino acids: CASSIASGNTIYF. The CDR3 DNA follows: TGCGCCAGCAGTATCGCCTCTGGAAACACCATATATTTT.

The chain combines TRBV10-3 with TRBJ2-3; unclear D gene. Per germline, CDR1 ENHRY and CDR2 SYGVKD. Trimming shortened V by 2 bases and J by 5 bases, and 5 bases separated the two germline ends. This CDR3 is 12 amino acids long. CDR3 sequence: CAISEVGDTQYF. CDR3 nucleotides: TGTGCCATCAGTGAGGTGGGAGATACGCAGTATTTT.

A single count supports this clone. The V call is TRBV6-9, the J call TRBJ1-4; D remains unclear. Trimming shortened V by 3 bases and J by 7 bases, and 9 bases separated the two germline ends. The CDR3 extends over 13 amino acids. In germline, CDR1 is MNHGY, CDR2 SVAAGI. CDR3 residues: CASSYDRGEKLFF. The CDR3, as DNA: TGTGCCAGCAGTTACGATCGTGGTGAAAAACTGTTTTTT.

This chain connects TRBV7-9 to TRBJ1-3, with no clear D. In germline, CDR1 is SEHNR, CDR2 FQNEAQ (reference sequence). V was shortened by 5 bases and J by 0 bases, with 14 bases between the two germline ends. The CDR3 consists of 16 residues. This chain's CDR3 is CASSLSTGSSGNTIYF. In nucleotides, the CDR3 is TGTGCCAGCAGCCTCTCGACGGGAAGCTCTGGAAACACCATATATTTT.

The chain recombines TRBV7-2 with TRBJ1-1; tentative D call: TRBD1 (6 bases). The germline V gene has CDR1 SGHTA and CDR2 FQGNSA. CDR3 length equals 14 residues. Trimming took off 4 bases at V and 1 base at J, with 10 bases between the two ends. In nucleotides, the CDR3 is TGTGCCAGCAGCTCCTCGACAGGGAACACTGAAGCTTTCTTT. Amino acids: CASSSSTGNTEAFF.

The chain recombines TRBV13 with TRBJ2-3; TRBD2 matches at 8 bases. From germline, CDR1 is PRHDT and CDR2 FYEKMQ (reference sequence). The CDR3 loop spans 14 amino acids. Trimming cost V 10 bases and J 1 base; bases outside gene matches: 7. Here the CDR3 reads CATERERGTDTQYF. In DNA form, the CDR3 reads TGTGCCACCGAGCGGGAGAGAGGCACAGATACGCAGTATTTT.

This clone was picked up one time. The V gene is TRBV7-2, the J gene TRBJ2-7, with D tentatively TRBD2 (5 bases). Germline CDR1 is SGHTA and CDR2 is FQGNSA. The CDR3 spans 17 residues. V was shortened by 1 base and J by 2 bases, with 18 bases between the two germline ends. The CDR3, as DNA: TGTGCCAGCAGCTTAGTCCCTCAAGGGAGTAGCCCCTACGAGCAGTACTTC. This codes for CASSLVPQGSSPYEQYF.

The chain links TRBV2 to TRBJ2-7, with 12 bases fitting TRBD2. Germline CDR1 and CDR2: SNHLY and FYNNEI. The CDR3 has 15 residues. Trimming removed 5 bases from V and 0 bases from J; junction bases left unmatched: 2. The CDR3 is CASSQTSGGSYEQYF. The CDR3 bases are TGTGCCAGCAGTCAGACTAGCGGGGGCTCCTACGAGCAGTACTTC.

This clone was seen more than once but under ten times. J is TRBJ1-4 and V is TRBV29-1; TRBD1 is a possible D gene (5 bases). The V gene lost 3 bases and the J gene lost 4 bases, with 12 bases spanning the gap. The CDR3 is made up of 14 amino acids. CDR1 is SQVTM, CDR2 ANQGSEA, per germline. CDR3 nucleotide sequence: TGCAGCGTTGATACCGGGGCGCTTAATGAAAAACTGTTTTTT. Protein sequence: CSVDTGALNEKLFF. Based on the CDR3 plus reference TRBV29-1 and TRBJ1-4, the full variable domain is SAVISQKPSRDICQRGTSLTIQCQVDSQVTMMFWYRQQPGQSLTLIATANQGSEATYESGFVIDKFPISRPNLTFSTLTVSNMSPEDSSIYLCSVDTGALNEKLFFGSGTQLSVL.

The chain carries TRBV27 and TRBJ2-7, with TRBD2 matching over 12 bases. J gave up 5 bases and V 1 base, and 9 bases lay outside the gene matches. Germline V lookup: CDR1 MNHEY, CDR2 SMNVEV (reference sequence). The CDR3 totals 17 residues. The CDR3 DNA sequence: TGTGCCAGCAGTTTATACCCGACTAGCGGGAGTCCCCACGAGCAGTACTTC. Translating gives CASSLYPTSGSPHEQYF.

The rearrangement joins TRBV6-5 to TRBJ2-7; D is perhaps TRBD1 or TRBD2 (5 bases each). The V gene's germline CDR1 is MNHEY and CDR2 SVGAGI. CDR3 length: 14 residues. Trimming took 8 bases from V and 5 from J, leaving 19 bases between them. The CDR3 reads CASRGVGGRDEQYF. The CDR3 DNA sequence: TGTGCCAGCCGAGGGGTCGGAGGAAGGGACGAGCAGTACTTC.

The CDR3 spells CASSERSGSTDTQYF. CDR3 DNA sequence: TGTGCCAGCAGTGAAAGGAGCGGCAGCACAGATACGCAGTATTTT. The chain couples TRBV6-1 to TRBJ2-3; maybe TRBD2 (5 bases). The CDR3 spans 15 residues. The V end was cut by 2 bases, the J end by 0 bases, with 9 bases between. CDR1 and CDR2 (germline): MNHNS, SASEGT.

This chain connects TRBV29-1 to TRBJ2-2; the match to TRBD1 covers 8 bases. Germline V lookup: CDR1 SQVTM, CDR2 ANQGSEA. V was clipped by 7 bases and J by 7 bases; unmatched bases: 11. The CDR3 is 14 residues long. The CDR3 DNA follows: TGCAGCGCACAGGACAGGGAGCGTATCGGGGAGCTGTTTTTT. Translated, it gives CSAQDRERIGELFF.

The chain combines TRBV12-5 with TRBJ1-2, with 9 bases fitting TRBD1. Trimming cost V 5 bases and J 3 bases; bases outside gene matches: 4. Germline CDR1 is LGHNT and CDR2 is FRNRAP. This CDR3 region has 14 residues. CDR3 nucleotide sequence: TGTGCTAGTGGTGTGGGACAGGGCCACTATGGCTACACCTTC. It translates to CASGVGQGHYGYTF.

The rearrangement links TRBV7-9 to TRBJ1-4, with 8 bases lining up with TRBD1. Germline trimming cut 3 bases from V and 7 bases from J; bases unmatched to any gene: 13. The CDR3 has 17 amino acids. In germline, CDR1 is SEHNR, CDR2 FQNEAQ (reference sequence). Here the CDR3 DNA reads TGTGCCAGCAGCTTGCCGACAGGGGCCGGACAGGGTGAAAAACTGTTTTTT. Translation gives CASSLPTGAGQGEKLFF.